Each of the 15 T cell receptor beta chains below was sequenced from the same sample in a study of T cells in Graves' hyperthyroidism and ophthalmopathy. Amplified TCR beta CDR3 regions derived from RNA transcripts. A first-round RT-PCR of the TCR CDR3 used the HTBI primer set. TCRdb re-called the multiplex PCR reads with MiXCR, one entry per CDR3 protein. The data contain around 390,000 distinct CDR3 sequences, about 14% of them singletons. The sequenced sample consisted of blood. The receptors come from a woman aged 25 to 45 with Graves' ophthalmopathy.

This clonotype was seen many times. The V gene is TRBV7-2, the J gene TRBJ1-6; weak D call: TRBD1 (6 bases). Germline V CDR1 and CDR2: SGHTA, FQGNSA. With 6 bases removed from V and 7 bases from J, the gap between germline ends came to 22 bases. The length of the CDR3 is 17 residues. The CDR3 reads CASSSPLGGTNNSPLHF. The DNA of the CDR3 is TGTGCCAGCAGTTCACCACTGGGGGGCACAAACAATTCACCCCTCCACTTT.

This clonotype was counted many times. This chain uses TRBV10-3 with TRBJ2-3, with 10 positions matching TRBD2. Germline values: CDR1 ENHRY, CDR2 SYGVKD. Trimming took 5 bases from V and 5 from J; bases not matched to a gene: 4. There are 14 residues in the CDR3. DNA of the CDR3: TGTGCCATCAGTAGCGGGGGGGCCGTAGATACGCAGTATTTT. Translation gives CAISSGGAVDTQYF.

In this sample, this clonotype turned up many times. The chain couples TRBV7-6 to TRBJ2-7; D call uncertain. The CDR3 is 14 residues long. CDR1 SGHVS and CDR2 FNYEAQ come from the germline V gene. V lost 5 bases, J lost 3 bases, and 14 bases lay in between. This CDR3 is CASSPRTDDYEQYF. The CDR3 coding sequence is TGTGCCAGCAGCCCGAGGACGGATGACTACGAGCAGTACTTC.

This clonotype was recorded at least ten times. The rearrangement links TRBV6-1 to TRBJ1-4; D may be TRBD1 (5 bases). The germline V gene encodes CDR1 MNHNS and CDR2 SASEGT. The ends were cut back, 8 bases at V and 0 bases at J, with 19 bases in the middle. The CDR3 spans 17 residues. The CDR3 nucleotides are TGTGCCAGCCAAATGTGGGGCGGGAGAACAACTAATGAAAAACTGTTTTTT. Encoded protein: CASQMWGGRTTNEKLFF.

The chain is built from TRBV2 and TRBJ1-2, with no clear D. Trimming cost V 3 bases and J 2 bases, with 7 bases left between them. The CDR3 totals 13 residues. Germline CDR1 is SNHLY and CDR2 is FYNNEI. The CDR3 region has the DNA TGTGCCAGCAGTGATGGAGGGAACTATGGCTACACCTTC. Translation: CASSDGGNYGYTF. The full variable domain, completed using reference TRBV2 and TRBJ1-2, is EPEVTQTPSHQVTQMGQEVILRCVPISNHLYFYWYRQILGQKVEFLVSFYNNEISEKSEIFDDQFSVERPDGSNFTLKIRSTKLEDSAMYFCASSDGGNYGYTFGSGTRLTVV.

The chain is built from TRBV9 and TRBJ2-7; TRBD2 agrees at 7 bases. The CDR3 has 15 amino acids. Trimming took 4 bases from V and 4 from J; bases not matched to a gene: 11. Germline V CDR1 and CDR2: SGDLS, YYNGEE. This CDR3 is CASSPSWGGNYEQYF. The CDR3 coding sequence is TGTGCCAGCAGCCCCTCATGGGGGGGAAATTACGAGCAGTACTTC.

There are a few counts of this clonotype. The chain has TRBV27 and TRBJ2-2; TRBD1 or TRBD2 may be the D gene (5 bases each). Germline lookup yields CDR1 MNHEY and CDR2 SMNVEV (reference sequence). Between the trimmed V and J ends, which lost 4 bases and 0 bases, there was a span of 9 bases. CDR3 length equals 15 residues. The CDR3 DNA is TGTGCCAGCAGTTGGGGGTTCGCGAACACCGGGGAGCTGTTTTTT. This codes for CASSWGFANTGELFF.

Ten or more counts support this clonotype. This rearrangement joins TRBV13 to TRBJ2-3; D might be TRBD1 (6 bases). V was shortened by 1 base and J by 3 bases, with 17 bases between the two germline ends. The CDR3 covers 17 residues. The germline V gene encodes CDR1 PRHDT and CDR2 FYEKMQ (reference sequence). The CDR3 nucleotides read TGTGCCAGCAGCTTAGCCGGGGACACCCCACTGACAGATACGCAGTATTTT. Translating gives CASSLAGDTPLTDTQYF.

At least ten counts were recorded for this clonotype. The chain carries TRBV27 and TRBJ2-3; 8 nucleotides line up with TRBD2. The CDR3 consists of 14 residues. Germline lookup yields CDR1 MNHEY and CDR2 SMNVEV (reference sequence). V shed 4 bases, J shed 4 bases, and the junction held 4 bases outside the gene matches. CDR3 region: CASSSGTSADTQYF. In DNA, the CDR3 is TGTGCCAGCAGTTCCGGGACTAGTGCAGATACGCAGTATTTT.

This clonotype was recorded a few times. The chain joins TRBV11-2 to TRBJ2-5; tentatively, D is TRBD1 (7 bases). Germline V gene lookup returns CDR1 SGHAT and CDR2 FQNNGV. The V and J ends lost 5 bases and 1 base respectively, with 20 bases between them. The CDR3 extends over 17 amino acids. In DNA, the CDR3 is TGTGCCAGCAGCGGACCGGGACAGCGGGTGGGCCAAGAGACCCAGTACTTC. This codes for CASSGPGQRVGQETQYF.

This clonotype was seen repeatedly, ten times or more. One end of the junction fails to match germline, which may point to a read error. The chain employs TRBV7-7 and TRBJ2-1, with 13 bases that match TRBD2. Germline V gives CDR1 SSHAT, CDR2 FNYEAQ (reference sequence). The CDR3 is 15 residues long. In DNA form, the CDR3 reads TGTGCTAGCAGCCCGGGACTAGCGGGGAACAATGAGCAGTTCTTC. This gives the protein CASSPGLAGNNEQFF.

This clonotype occurred many times. This chain uses TRBV2 with TRBJ1-5; D is unclear. V was cut by 1 base and J by 1 base, with 5 bases left in between. The CDR3 runs 14 residues. Germline V gene data show CDR1 as SNHLY and CDR2 as FYNNEI. CDR3 DNA: TGTGCCAGCAGTGAAGTCCACAGCAATCAGCCCCAGCATTTT. Amino acids: CASSEVHSNQPQHF.

The CDR3 loop reads CASSSPRQIGSKNIQYF. The CDR3 nucleotides read TGTGCCAGCAGTTCTCCCCGACAGATTGGGTCCAAAAACATTCAGTACTTC. This rearrangement joins TRBV12-3 or TRBV12-4 to TRBJ2-4, with D possibly matching TRBD1 (5 bases). The CDR3 is 17 residues long. The V gene lost 4 bases and the J gene lost 2 bases, with 18 bases spanning the gap.

This clonotype was counted many times. The chain couples TRBV28 to TRBJ2-5; 13 bases match TRBD2. Germline loops: CDR1 MDHEN, CDR2 SYDVKM. J was trimmed by 4 bases and V by 4 bases; bases with no gene match: 9. The CDR3 has 17 amino acids. The CDR3 nucleotides are TGTGCCAGCAGTTCGCAAACTAGCGGGGGGGCGTTAGAGACCCAGTACTTC. Encoded protein: CASSSQTSGGALETQYF.

In its sample, this clonotype was seen many times. The CDR3 bases are TGTGCCAGCAGCTTAGCCCGGCGGGGGGAGGAGACCCAGTACTTC. It yields the protein CASSLARRGEETQYF. J is TRBJ2-5 and V is TRBV11-2, with TRBD2 matching 8 bases. V was clipped by 1 base and J by 5 bases; unmatched bases: 6. The CDR3 loop spans 15 amino acids. CDR1 SGHAT and CDR2 FQNNGV come from the germline V gene. Drawing the rest from reference TRBV11-2 and TRBJ2-5, the complete variable domain is EAGVAQSPRYKIIEKRQSVAFWCNPISGHATLYWYQQILGQGPKLLIQFQNNGVVDDSQLPKDRFSAERLKGVDSTLKIQPAKLEDSAVYLCASSLARRGEETQYFGPGTRLLVL.